Listed below are T cell receptor beta chains from one sample, sequenced in a study of cytomegalovirus exposure and HLA in healthy donors. Repertoires were generated with immunoSEQ multiplex PCR, while TCRdb's copy carries only in-frame clones and drops some. Of some 160,000 clones in the sample, 91% were seen once. Sequencing input: PBMCs. Source of these receptors: a young man in good health and CMV-seronegative. CDR3s include the opening cysteine and the closing phenylalanine or tryptophan. The D gene is left open where the match is weak. The size of a clone is reported for some rows only, either as once, few or many, or as a class for expanded clones.

D gene,J gene,clone size,V gene,CDR3 DNA,CDR3 protein
TRBD2,TRBJ2-2,.,TRBV2,TGTGCCAGCAGTGATCGCGCGGGAGACGGCACCGGGGAGCTGTTTTTT,CASSDRAGDGTGELFF
TRBD1,TRBJ1-2,.,TRBV4-3,TGCGCCAGCAGCCCGTCACAGGGGAATGGCTACACCTTC,CASSPSQGNGYTF
.,TRBJ2-7,.,TRBV6-5,TGTGCCAGCAAGAACAGCCGCTGGCAGTACTTC,CASKNSRWQYF
.,TRBJ2-3,.,TRBV25-1,TGTGCCAGCAGTGAATTAAGGACTAAGTGGGATACGCAGTATTTT,CASSELRTKWDTQYF
TRBD1,TRBJ1-2,once,TRBV5-4,TGTGCCAGCAGCTCGGACAGGGATGGCTACACCTTC,CASSSDRDGYTF
.,TRBJ2-5,.,TRBV4-1,TGCGCCAGCAGCCGCGATTGGACAGCTCAAGAGACCCAGTACTTC,CASSRDWTAQETQYF
TRBD1,TRBJ1-2,.,TRBV13,TGTGCCAGCAGCGACTCGGGACAGTTCTATGGCTACACCTTC,CASSDSGQFYGYTF
.,TRBJ2-5,.,TRBV7-2,TGTGCCAGCAGCTTGTTGACACGTGAAGAGACCCAGTACTTC,CASSLLTREETQYF
.,TRBJ2-3,.,TRBV6-5,TGTGCCAGCAGTTATGGCGGAACAAGCACAGATACGCAGTATTTT,CASSYGGTSTDTQYF
TRBD2,TRBJ2-1,.,TRBV27,TGTGCCAGCAGTAGACTAGCGGGATCTCCGATCGGGGGCCGCGATGAGCAGTTCTTC,CASSRLAGSPIGGRDEQFF
TRBD2,TRBJ2-7,.,TRBV2,TGTGCCAGCAGACTCAGAGCGGGGGACGACTACGAGCAGTACTTC,CASRLRAGDDYEQYF
.,TRBJ2-5,.,TRBV7-6,TGTGCCAGCAGCCGCGGTTGGGAGGAGACCCAGTACTTC,CASSRGWEETQYF
TRBD2,TRBJ2-5,.,TRBV5-1,TGCGCCAGCAGCTGGGGGGCTGCTAGCGGGAGGGGAGAGACCCAGTACTTC,CASSWGAASGRGETQYF
TRBD1,TRBJ2-7,.,TRBV5-5,TGTGCCAGCAGCTTGCTGGACAGGGAGTACGAGCAGTACTTC,CASSLLDREYEQYF
.,TRBJ1-4,.,TRBV19,TGTGCCAGTGTTAGTTCGGATGAAAAACTGTTTTTT,CASVSSDEKLFF
.,TRBJ2-2,.,TRBV5-4,TGTGCCAGCAGCTTGCTTTCCGGTCGAGCCGGGGAGCTGTTTTTT,CASSLLSGRAGELFF
.,TRBJ2-1,.,TRBV11-2,TGTGCCAGCAGCTTAGACATTAGTGAGCAGTTCTTC,CASSLDISEQFF
TRBD2,TRBJ2-1,.,TRBV7-2,TGTGCCAGCAGCCTCCAGCGGGGCAGGGTCAATGAGCAGTTCTTC,CASSLQRGRVNEQFF
TRBD1,TRBJ2-1,once,TRBV5-4,TGTGCCAGCAGCTCAGGGGGCAGGGGGCGGGAATCCGGCTACAATGAGCAGTTCTTC,CASSSGGRGRESGYNEQFF
.,TRBJ1-1,.,TRBV20-1,TGCAGTGCTTCGTACGGCACTGAAGCTTTCTTT,CSASYGTEAFF
.,TRBJ2-2,.,TRBV5-6,TGTGCCAGCAGCTTGAAAGGTCAGACAAACACCGGGGAGCTGTTTTTT,CASSLKGQTNTGELFF
TRBD1,TRBJ2-2,.,TRBV6-6,TGTGCCAGCAGCCTGGGACAGGTTAACACCGGGGAGCTGTTTTTT,CASSLGQVNTGELFF
TRBD2,TRBJ2-1,.,TRBV6-6,TGTGCCAGCAGCCTCACTAGCGGGGGCTACAATGAGCAGTTCTTC,CASSLTSGGYNEQFF
TRBD1,TRBJ1-3,.,TRBV5-1,TGCGCCAGCAGCATTAGGACAGGTTATGGAAACACCATATATTTT,CASSIRTGYGNTIYF
TRBD1,TRBJ1-2,.,TRBV5-1,TGCGCCAGCAGCTTGGGGGACAGGGGGTACTATGGCTACACCTTC,CASSLGDRGYYGYTF
.,TRBJ1-1,.,TRBV11-2,TGTGCCAGCAGCTCTTACAGGTATCAGAACACTGAAGCTTTCTTT,CASSSYRYQNTEAFF
TRBD1,TRBJ2-2,.,TRBV25-1,TGTGCCAGCAGTGTCTCAAGGGGGCACGGGGAGCTGTTTTTT,CASSVSRGHGELFF
TRBD2,TRBJ2-1,.,TRBV11-2,TGTGCCAGCAGCCCCTACGGACTAGCGGGGATCTACAATGAGCAGTTCTTC,CASSPYGLAGIYNEQFF
.,TRBJ2-1,.,TRBV18,TGTGCCAGCTCACCACCTAAAGGGAGCTCCTACAATGAGCAGTTCTTC,CASSPPKGSSYNEQFF
.,TRBJ1-6,.,TRBV6-1,TGTGCCAGCAGTGTCCGGACAGCCATCAATTCTGCCCTCCACTTT,CASSVRTAINSALHF
TRBD1,TRBJ1-6,few,TRBV5-1,TGCGCCAGCAGCCACAAGCCGGGACAGGGAAGTTCACCCCTCCACTTT,CASSHKPGQGSSPLHF
TRBD1,TRBJ2-1,.,TRBV6-4,TGTGCCAGCGGGGACAGGGCTGATGAGCAGTTCTTC,CASGDRADEQFF
.,TRBJ2-3,.,TRBV4-1,TGCGCCAGCAGCCAAGGGGAGCGTTTCTCGGATACGCAGTATTTT,CASSQGERFSDTQYF
.,TRBJ2-3,.,TRBV7-2,TGTGCCAGCAGCTTCGGAGGGTTTAGCACAGATACGCAGTATTTT,CASSFGGFSTDTQYF
.,TRBJ2-4,.,TRBV5-3,TGTGCCAGAAGCTTGGCCTCTCCTCCTTTCCCCCAACAGGAGAATGAGAACATTCAGTACTTC,CARSLASPPFPQQENENIQYF
TRBD2,TRBJ2-1,.,TRBV7-6,TGTGCCAGCAGCTTAGTGGGTAGCGGGGGGACCTACAATGAGCAGTTCTTC,CASSLVGSGGTYNEQFF
.,TRBJ2-1,.,TRBV10-3,TGTGCCACCCGCAAGACAGACAATGAGCAGTTCTTC,CATRKTDNEQFF
TRBD1,TRBJ2-1,.,TRBV5-1,TGCGCCAGCAGCTTGGATGACAGGGGTGCTGGCAATGAGCAGTTCTTC,CASSLDDRGAGNEQFF
TRBD2,TRBJ2-1,once,TRBV19,TGTGCCAGTAGTATCTGGACTAGCAATAACAATGAGCAGTTCTTC,CASSIWTSNNNEQFF
TRBD2,TRBJ2-3,.,TRBV5-4,TGTGCCAGCAGCTTGGGGCGCGGGGGGCGAGATACGCAGTATTTT,CASSLGRGGRDTQYF
TRBD1,TRBJ2-7,.,TRBV7-8,TGTGCCAGCAGCTTAGGGGAAACAGGGGCTCACTACGAGCAGTACTTC,CASSLGETGAHYEQYF
TRBD2,TRBJ2-3,.,TRBV5-4,TGTGCCAGCAGCCGAGGGGGACTAGCGGGGGGGCACGGCACAGATACGCAGTATTTT,CASSRGGLAGGHGTDTQYF
.,TRBJ2-3,.,TRBV5-4,TGTGCCAGCAGCCGGGACTCAATAGGCACAGATACGCAGTATTTT,CASSRDSIGTDTQYF
TRBD2,TRBJ2-1,.,TRBV2,TGTGCCAAAGGACTAGCAAATGAGCAGTTCTTC,CAKGLANEQFF
TRBD2,TRBJ2-1,.,TRBV29-1,TGCAGCGTTGGAGGGTGGGCTAGCGGGAGGAGCTCCTACAATGAGCAGTTCTTC,CSVGGWASGRSSYNEQFF
TRBD1,TRBJ2-3,.,TRBV19,TGTGCCAGTAGAGGACAGGGTGGTGATACGCAGTATTTT,CASRGQGGDTQYF
TRBD1,TRBJ1-5,.,TRBV4-1,TGCGCCAGCAGCCCAGGACAGGGAGGTCAGCCCCAGCATTTT,CASSPGQGGQPQHF
.,TRBJ2-1,.,TRBV11-2,TGTGCCAGCAGCTTAGGAAGACGGACTCCTAATGAGCAGTTCTTC,CASSLGRRTPNEQFF
TRBD2,TRBJ2-2,.,TRBV5-6,TGTGCCAGCAGCGCCCTGGGACTAGCGGGAACCCCGAACACCGGGGAGCTGTTTTTT,CASSALGLAGTPNTGELFF